This TCR beta chain is drawn from a study of blood T cell repertoires in COVID-19. The authors' processing: Reference gene primer amplification yielded estimated nucleated cell counts. Here immunoSEQ multiplex PCR was the method, and the copy in TCRdb shows in-frame clones only, minus some. V, J and clone size derive from that table, while D and trimming were established from the DNA sequence. The sample includes around 60,000 clones, 90% of them seen just once. This clone was recorded once. At one end, the junction sequence differs from germline, possibly due to a read error. Germline values: CDR1 SSHAT, CDR2 FNYEAQ (reference sequence). The CDR3 extends over 15 amino acids.

Sample: peripheral blood. The clonotype comes from a man aged 55-75 years with active COVID-19. V and J are TRBV7-7 and TRBJ2-5; no reliable D call. CDR3 nucleotide sequence: TGTGCTAGCAGCTTAGGATCAGTCAGCCAAGAGACCCAGTACTTC. It yields the protein CASSLGSVSQETQYF.